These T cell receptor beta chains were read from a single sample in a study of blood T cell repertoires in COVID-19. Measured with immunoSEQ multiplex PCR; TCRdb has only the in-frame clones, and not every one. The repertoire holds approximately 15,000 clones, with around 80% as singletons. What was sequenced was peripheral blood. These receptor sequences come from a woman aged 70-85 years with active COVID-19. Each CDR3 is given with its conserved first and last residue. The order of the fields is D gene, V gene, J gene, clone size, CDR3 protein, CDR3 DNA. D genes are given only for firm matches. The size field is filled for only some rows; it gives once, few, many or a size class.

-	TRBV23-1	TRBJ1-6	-	CASSRESGGQLISPLHF	TGCGCCAGCAGTCGTGAGTCTGGGGGCCAACTTATTTCACCCCTCCACTTT
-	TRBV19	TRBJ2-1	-	CASNLDNEQFF	TGTGCCAGTAATTTAGACAATGAGCAGTTCTTC
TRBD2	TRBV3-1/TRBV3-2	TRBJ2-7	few	CASSQAGLDEQYF	TGTGCCAGCAGCCAGGCGGGACTAGACGAGCAGTACTTC
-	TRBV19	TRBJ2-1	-	CASSRGTASGEQFF	TGTGCCAGTAGCCGCGGGACGGCCTCCGGTGAGCAGTTCTTC
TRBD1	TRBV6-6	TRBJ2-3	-	CASRDRGFTDTQYF	TGTGCCAGCCGGGACAGGGGGTTCACAGATACGCAGTATTTT
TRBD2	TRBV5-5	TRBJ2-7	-	CASSDRGGEGPLVPYEQYF	TGTGCCAGCAGCGACCGCGGGGGGGAGGGCCCCTTAGTCCCCTACGAGCAGTACTTC
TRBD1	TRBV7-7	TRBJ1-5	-	CASSLVDHRGWKPQHF	TGTGCTAGCAGCTTAGTAGACCACAGGGGGTGGAAGCCCCAGCATTTT
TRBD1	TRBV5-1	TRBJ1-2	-	CASSPQGATGYGYTF	TGCGCCAGCAGCCCACAGGGGGCTACGGGCTATGGCTACACCTTC
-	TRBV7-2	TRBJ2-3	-	CASSLGGAGTDTQYF	TGTGCCAGCAGCTTAGGAGGAGCTGGCACAGATACGCAGTATTTT
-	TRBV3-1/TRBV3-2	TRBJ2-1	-	CASSDMLAASYNEQFF	TGTGCCAGCAGCGATATGCTAGCCGCCTCCTACAATGAGCAGTTCTTC
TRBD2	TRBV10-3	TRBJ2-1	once	CAISESLGGGSGMGKVF	TGTGCCATCAGTGAGTCGTTAGGAGGAGGTAGCGGGATGGGTAAGGTCTTC
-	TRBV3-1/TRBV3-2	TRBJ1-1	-	CASSQAKEAFF	TGTGCCAGCAGCCAAGCAAAAGAAGCTTTCTTT
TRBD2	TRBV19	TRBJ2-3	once	CASTPASGRAGQTDTQYF	TGTGCCAGTACCCCTGCTAGCGGGAGGGCTGGTCAAACAGATACGCAGTATTTT
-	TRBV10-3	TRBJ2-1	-	CAISESGTNEQFF	TGTGCCATCAGTGAGTCTGGGACAAATGAGCAGTTCTTC
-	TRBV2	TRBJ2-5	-	CASLGGAETQYF	TGTGCCTCGTTGGGCGGGGCGGAGACCCAGTACTTC
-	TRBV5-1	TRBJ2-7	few	CASSLFYSSYEQYF	TGCGCCAGCAGCTTATTTTACAGCTCCTACGAGCAGTACTTC
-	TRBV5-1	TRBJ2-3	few	CATRDTHDGTDTQYF	TGCGCCACCAGGGACACCCACGACGGCACAGATACGCAGTATTTT
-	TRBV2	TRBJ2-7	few	CASSDPGTPYEQYF	TGTGCCAGCAGTGATCCGGGAACCCCCTACGAGCAGTACTTC
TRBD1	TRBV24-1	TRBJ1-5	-	CATSARDRGSNQPQHF	TGTGCCACCAGTGCCCGGGACAGGGGCTCTAATCAGCCCCAGCATTTT
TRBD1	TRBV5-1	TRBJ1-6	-	CASSFTGDLGSPLHF	TGCGCCAGCAGCTTTACAGGGGATCTCGGATCACCCCTCCACTTT
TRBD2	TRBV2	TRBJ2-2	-	CASQRDPPGGELFF	TGTGCCAGCCAGCGGGACCCCCCGGGCGGGGAGCTGTTTTTT
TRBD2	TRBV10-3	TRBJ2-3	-	CAISDPGSGRRGTDTQYF	TGTGCCATCAGTGACCCAGGAAGCGGGAGGCGGGGGACAGATACGCAGTATTTT
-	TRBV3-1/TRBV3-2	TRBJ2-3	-	CASSQGGGTQYF	TGTGCCAGCAGCCAAGGAGGTGGTACGCAGTATTTT
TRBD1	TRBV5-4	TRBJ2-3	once	CASSSPGQATDTQYF	TGTGCCAGCAGCTCCCCGGGACAGGCAACAGATACGCAGTATTTT
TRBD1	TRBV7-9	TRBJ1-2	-	CASSYAGTERYGYTF	TGTGCCAGCAGCTATGCCGGGACAGAGCGATATGGCTACACCTTC
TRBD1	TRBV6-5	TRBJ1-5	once	CACETGQGLGQPQHF	TGTGCCTGCGAGACGGGACAGGGTTTAGGTCAGCCCCAGCATTTT
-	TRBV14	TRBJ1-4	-	CASSQRATGEKLFF	TGTGCCAGCAGCCAAAGGGCCACGGGGGAAAAACTGTTTTTT
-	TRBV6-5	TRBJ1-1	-	CASTGPNTEAFF	TGTGCCAGCACAGGGCCGAACACTGAAGCTTTCTTT
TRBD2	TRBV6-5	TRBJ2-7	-	CASRSLAGGREQYF	TGTGCCAGCAGGTCACTAGCGGGAGGGCGAGAGCAGTACTTC
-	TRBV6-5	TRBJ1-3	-	CASTSDFSGNTIYF	TGTGCCAGCACTTCGGACTTCTCTGGAAACACCATATATTTT
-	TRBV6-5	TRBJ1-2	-	CASSYSQAGGYTF	TGTGCCAGCAGTTACTCCCAGGCTGGAGGCTACACCTTC
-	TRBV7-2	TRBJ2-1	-	CASSLRGYNEQFF	TGTGCCAGCAGCTTACGAGGATACAATGAGCAGTTCTTC
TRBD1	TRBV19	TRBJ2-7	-	CASSIEQGASYEQYF	TGTGCCAGTAGTATCGAGCAGGGGGCTTCCTACGAGCAGTACTTC